Below are 31 T cell receptor beta chains sequenced from a single sample in a study of shared clonotypes between healthy human individuals. The data were produced by immunoSEQ multiplex PCR, yet TCRdb's version contains in-frame clones alone and is incomplete. Of millions of clones detected, 90% to 95% appear once; the ten largest clones hold 0.1% to 0.15%. What was sequenced was naive CD4+ T cells sorted from blood. Subset reported: CD45RA+ positively selected. These receptors originate from a man younger than 35 in good health.

This clone was seen just once. The chain's CDR3 is CASSFVTDTQYF. The CDR3 coding sequence is TGTGCCAGCAGTTTTGTCACAGATACGCAGTATTTT. The genes are TRBV6-6 and TRBJ2-3; no reliable D call. Germline V gives CDR1 MNHNY, CDR2 SVGAGI (reference sequence). This CDR3 spans 12 amino acids. V was clipped by 4 bases and J by 2 bases, with 4 bases between them.

The V and J genes are TRBV7-9 and TRBJ2-4; D is possibly TRBD2 (5 bases). Germline V gene data show CDR1 as SEHNR and CDR2 as FQNEAQ (reference sequence). V lost 3 bases and J lost 1, with 10 bases in between. The CDR3 has 15 residues. The CDR3 DNA reads as TGTGCCAGCAGCTTGGGCGGGCCGGCCAAAAACATTCAGTACTTC. Protein: CASSLGGPAKNIQYF.

On this clone: Different DNA sequences within this sample yield the same CDR3. The rearrangement uses TRBV9 and TRBJ2-7, with 7 bases that match TRBD1. The CDR3 is 14 residues long. V was pared by 2 bases and J by 3 bases, with 5 bases of the junction left unmatched. Germline values: CDR1 SGDLS, CDR2 YYNGEE. CDR3 amino acids: CASSVGQANYEQYF. The CDR3 DNA is TGTGCCAGCAGCGTCGGACAGGCGAACTACGAGCAGTACTTC.

The rearrangement uses TRBV6-1 and TRBJ2-5, with 11 bases aligning to TRBD2. This CDR3 spans 15 amino acids. V shed 6 bases, J shed 0 bases, and the junction held 3 bases outside the gene matches. Germline CDR1 is MNHNS and CDR2 is SASEGT. The CDR3 sequence is CASRPSGGYQETQYF. The CDR3 DNA reads TGTGCCAGCAGGCCTAGCGGGGGGTACCAAGAGACCCAGTACTTC.

The chain recombines TRBV28 with TRBJ2-3, with 9 bases matching TRBD2. The V gene end was trimmed by 5 bases and the J gene end by 4 bases; junction bases not matched to a gene: 10. CDR3 length: 16 amino acids. CDR1 MDHEN and CDR2 SYDVKM come from the germline V gene. The CDR3 sequence is CASSPSGGGGPDTQYF. DNA for the CDR3: TGTGCCAGCAGTCCCTCTGGCGGGGGGGGACCAGATACGCAGTATTTT.

In this sample, this clone turned up a few times. Other DNA sequences from this sample encode an identical CDR3 as well. The chain employs TRBV19 and TRBJ2-6; D is unclear. Germline values: CDR1 LNHDA, CDR2 SQIVND (reference sequence). The CDR3 sequence is 13 residues long. Trimming shortened V by 5 bases and J by 2 bases, and 4 bases separated the two germline ends. CDR3 nucleotides: TGTGCCAGTAGTCAGACTGGGGCCAACGTCCTGACTTTC. It specifies CASSQTGANVLTF. Supplemented by reference TRBV19 and TRBJ2-6, the full variable domain reads DGGITQSPKYLFRKEGQNVTLSCEQNLNHDAMYWYRQDPGQGLRLIYYSQIVNDFQKGDIAEGYSVSREKKESFPLTVTSAQKNPTAFYLCASSQTGANVLTFGAGSRLTVL.

This chain links TRBV6-1 with TRBJ1-1, with a tentative D call TRBD1 (5 bases). Germline V gene lookup returns CDR1 MNHNS and CDR2 SASEGT. Trimming cost V 7 bases and J 10 bases, with 19 bases left between them. CDR3 length: 13 residues. The CDR3: CASTYPGTGGAFF. The DNA of the CDR3 is TGTGCCAGCACCTACCCCGGGACCGGGGGAGCTTTCTTT.

This rearrangement joins TRBV9 to TRBJ2-7, with a possible D match to TRBD1 (6 bases). Trimming pared 4 bases from V and 6 bases from J, leaving 17 bases between. Germline CDR1 SGDLS, CDR2 YYNGEE. The CDR3 totals 14 residues. The CDR3 protein is CASSPRTGFPEQYF. The CDR3 DNA reads TGTGCCAGCAGCCCCCGTACAGGGTTCCCCGAGCAGTACTTC.

The CDR3 nucleotides read TGTGCCAGCAGCAGTGTACAGGGGGCGAGTGAAAAACTGTTTTTT. The encoded protein is CASSSVQGASEKLFF. The chain has TRBV4-2 and TRBJ1-4; 9 bases line up with TRBD1. J lost 7 bases, V lost 5 bases, and 8 bases had no gene match. Germline V CDR1 and CDR2: LGHNA, YNFKEQ. The CDR3 is made up of 15 amino acids.

This clone was seen once. Additional DNA sequences in this sample encode the identical CDR3. This chain connects TRBV30 to TRBJ1-3; a weak D match, TRBD1 (5 bases). Germline lookup yields CDR1 GTSNPN and CDR2 SVGIG (reference sequence). The V end was cut by 1 base, the J end by 2 bases, with 6 bases between. This CDR3 region has 13 residues. CDR3 nucleotides: TGTGCCTGGAGTGGGGGGGCTGGAAACACCATATATTTT. Translation gives CAWSGGAGNTIYF.

The chain combines TRBV6-5 with TRBJ1-1, with no clear D. Germline V gene sequence: CDR1 MNHEY, CDR2 SVGAGI. The CDR3 consists of 16 residues. The germline V and J ends were trimmed by 2 bases and 2 bases, with 15 bases remaining between them. CDR3 sequence: CASSYGSLEANTEAFF. The CDR3 nucleotides are TGTGCCAGCAGTTACGGAAGTTTGGAGGCAAACACTGAAGCTTTCTTT.

The chain combines TRBV27 with TRBJ2-1; 7 nucleotides line up with TRBD1. There are 15 residues in the CDR3. Trimming removed 5 bases from V and 9 bases from J; junction bases left unmatched: 13. Per germline, CDR1 MNHEY and CDR2 SMNVEV (reference sequence). The CDR3 region is CASSKTGTVLVEQFF. CDR3 coding DNA: TGTGCCAGCAGTAAAACCGGGACAGTCCTAGTTGAGCAGTTCTTC.

This chain connects TRBV10-3 to TRBJ2-1; 9 nucleotides agree with TRBD2. V lost 3 bases and J lost 4; bases outside the gene matches: 7. Germline CDR1 reads ENHRY; CDR2 reads SYGVKD. This CDR3 region has 16 residues. CDR3 bases: TGTGCCATCAGTGATCAGCGGGGGGCCCTTTACAATGAGCAGTTCTTC. It encodes CAISDQRGALYNEQFF.

CDR3 nucleotides: TGTGCCAGCAGCTTAATCAGCAACTATGGCTACACCTTC. Translating it yields CASSLISNYGYTF. The V and J genes are TRBV7-2 and TRBJ1-2, with D unresolved. Germline-derived CDR1 and CDR2 are SGHTA and FQGNSA. Trimming cost V 2 bases and J 2 bases, with 6 bases left between them. The CDR3 spans 13 residues. Supplemented by reference TRBV7-2 and TRBJ1-2, the full variable domain reads GAGVSQSPSNKVTEKGKDVELRCDPISGHTALYWYRQSLGQGLEFLIYFQGNSAPDKSGLPSDRFSAERTGGSVSTLTIQRTQQEDSAVYLCASSLISNYGYTFGSGTRLTVV.

The chain uses TRBV5-1 and TRBJ1-6; TRBD1 might be the D (5 bases). CDR1 is SGHRS and CDR2 is YFSETQ in the germline V gene. The CDR3 covers 17 residues. V gave up 0 bases and J gave up 4 bases, with 14 bases separating them. The CDR3 here is CASSLESAGTYNSPLHF. In DNA, the CDR3 is TGCGCCAGCAGCTTGGAGTCCGCGGGGACTTATAATTCACCCCTCCACTTT.

V gene TRBV9 combines with J gene TRBJ2-3; the match to TRBD2 covers 11 bases. This CDR3 contains 15 residues. Looked up from germline, CDR1 is SGDLS and CDR2 is YYNGEE. V shed 3 bases and J 8 bases; nucleotides not matched to a gene: 8. In nucleotides, the CDR3 is TGTGCCAGCAGCGCGACTAGCGGGAACGCTGTTACGCAGTATTTT. As protein: CASSATSGNAVTQYF.

This chain joins TRBV6-1 and TRBJ2-1, with TRBD2 matching over 7 bases. V shed 3 bases and J 4 bases; nucleotides not matched to a gene: 6. The CDR3 length is 15 residues. Looked up from germline, CDR1 is MNHNS and CDR2 is SASEGT. The CDR3 DNA is TGTGCCAGCAGTGAGCTAGCGGACACATACAATGAGCAGTTCTTC. This gives the protein CASSELADTYNEQFF.

V and J are TRBV7-9 and TRBJ2-7; D gene ambiguous. CDR3 length: 15 amino acids. Germline-derived CDR1 and CDR2 are SEHNR and FQNEAQ (reference sequence). Trimming cost V 3 bases and J 0 bases, with 12 bases left between them. The CDR3 sequence: CASSFSGSSSYEQYF. CDR3 in DNA: TGTGCCAGCAGCTTCTCCGGGTCCTCCTCCTACGAGCAGTACTTC. The full variable domain, with the rest looked up from reference TRBV7-9 and TRBJ2-7, is DTGVSQNPRHKITKRGQNVTFRCDPISEHNRLYWYRQTLGQGPEFLTYFQNEAQLEKSRLLSDRFSAERPKGSFSTLEIQRTEQGDSAMYLCASSFSGSSSYEQYFGPGTRLTVT.

As concerns this clone: A much larger clone is a single base away; this may be a read error. This sample also contains other DNA sequences that code for the same CDR3. This chain links TRBV7-3 with TRBJ1-1, with TRBD1 as a possible D gene (6 bases). The CDR3 is 13 residues long. Trimming took 5 bases from V and 1 from J, leaving 8 bases between them. Germline lookup yields CDR1 SGHTA and CDR2 FQGTGA. For the CDR3, the DNA is TGTGCCAGCAGCATACAGGGGAACACTGAAGCTTTCTTT. It translates to CASSIQGNTEAFF.

Comments on this clone: Within the sample, other DNA sequences also encode this same CDR3. The V gene is TRBV5-1, the J gene TRBJ2-7; 8 positions agree with TRBD2. The CDR3 has 14 residues. Per the germline V gene, CDR1 is SGHRS and CDR2 is YFSETQ. V was pared by 3 bases and J by 0 bases, with 2 bases of the junction left unmatched. The CDR3 coding sequence is TGCGCCAGCAGCTCCACTAGCGGCTCCTACGAGCAGTACTTC. This gives the protein CASSSTSGSYEQYF.

This chain uses TRBV11-2 with TRBJ2-1; tentative D call: TRBD2 (6 bases). Germline V gene sequence: CDR1 SGHAT, CDR2 FQNNGV. The CDR3 length is 13 residues. Trimming took off 4 bases at V and 7 bases at J, with 11 bases between the two ends. The CDR3 sequence: CASSSGLSNEQFF. CDR3 nucleotides: TGTGCCAGCAGCTCCGGACTAAGTAATGAGCAGTTCTTC.

The V gene is TRBV5-1, the J gene TRBJ2-1; perhaps TRBD2 as D (5 bases). V was shortened by 0 bases and J by 10 bases, with 11 bases between the two germline ends. CDR3 length: 13 residues. Germline V lookup: CDR1 SGHRS, CDR2 YFSETQ. The CDR3 coding sequence is TGCGCCAGCAGCTTGGACGGGGAGAGAGAGCAGTTCTTC. As protein: CASSLDGEREQFF.

V and J are TRBV20-1 and TRBJ2-1, with 8 bases that match TRBD2. CDR3 length equals 9 residues. From germline, CDR1 is DFQATT and CDR2 SNEGSKA (reference sequence). CDR3 sequence: CTAGGEQFF. For the CDR3, the DNA is TGCACCGCGGGGGGTGAGCAGTTCTTC.

This clone has a single count. The V gene is TRBV29-1, the J gene TRBJ1-2; possibly TRBD1 for D (5 bases). Between the trimmed V and J ends, which lost 7 bases and 4 bases, there was a span of 13 bases. CDR1 is SQVTM and CDR2 is ANQGSEA in the germline V gene. The CDR3 sequence is 12 residues long. In DNA form, the CDR3 reads TGCAGCGCTGACTTTGGGGGCTATGGCTACACCTTC. It specifies CSADFGGYGYTF.

The chain links TRBV4-2 to TRBJ2-1; 9 bases are shared with TRBD1. In germline, CDR1 is LGHNA, CDR2 YNFKEQ. The CDR3 sequence is 17 residues long. Losses at the gene ends were 4 bases for V and 1 base for J; bases not matched to a gene: 8. The CDR3 region is CASSPGTGGASYNEQFF. CDR3 nucleotide sequence: TGTGCCAGCAGCCCCGGTACAGGGGGCGCTTCCTACAATGAGCAGTTCTTC.

The rearrangement joins TRBV27 to TRBJ2-7; a possible D gene is TRBD2 (6 bases). Germline V CDR1 and CDR2: MNHEY, SMNVEV (reference sequence). The V gene lost 5 bases and the J gene lost 0 bases, with 8 bases spanning the gap. The CDR3 has 13 amino acids. Written as DNA, the CDR3 is TGTGCCAGCAGTCGGACTATCTCCTACGAGCAGTACTTC. As protein: CASSRTISYEQYF.

With regard to this clone: Other DNA sequences from this sample encode an identical CDR3 as well. The chain has TRBV9 and TRBJ1-5, with 7 positions matching TRBD1. The CDR3 is made up of 14 amino acids. The germline V gene has CDR1 SGDLS and CDR2 YYNGEE. With 0 bases clipped from V and 6 bases from J, the junction kept 3 bases outside the gene matches. CDR3 sequence reads: CASSVGQGGQPQHF. Written as DNA, the CDR3 is TGTGCCAGCAGCGTAGGACAGGGAGGTCAGCCCCAGCATTTT.

This chain connects TRBV10-1 to TRBJ2-3; 11 bases are shared with TRBD2. CDR1 is WNHNN and CDR2 is SYGVQD in the germline V gene (reference sequence). V lost 4 bases to trimming and J lost 2 bases; unmatched junction nucleotides: 11. This CDR3 contains 18 residues. The CDR3 loop is CASSVTSGKGRVTDTQYF. DNA for the CDR3: TGCGCCAGCAGTGTGACTAGCGGGAAAGGCCGAGTCACAGATACGCAGTATTTT.

The J gene is TRBJ1-2, the V gene TRBV6-1; D perhaps matches TRBD1 (5 bases). The V end lost 4 bases, the J end lost 8 bases, and 20 bases lay between the germline ends. Per germline, CDR1 MNHNS and CDR2 SASEGT. There are 15 residues in the CDR3. This CDR3 reads CASSAPGRVMSGYTF. The CDR3 bases are TGTGCCAGCAGTGCCCCGGGACGGGTGATGAGCGGCTACACCTTC.

The rearrangement links TRBV6-5 to TRBJ1-2; no clear D. The CDR3 length is 13 residues. V lost 7 bases to trimming and J lost 0 bases, with 9 bases between them. Per the germline V gene, CDR1 is MNHEY and CDR2 is SVGAGI. The CDR3 nucleotides are TGTGCCAGCACAGACACGACTAACTATGGCTACACCTTC. Amino acid sequence: CASTDTTNYGYTF.

A remark on this clone: The same CDR3 can be traced to other DNA sequences in this sample. The CDR3 nucleotides read TGTGCCAGCTCACCACCGGTGAGCTCCTACAATGAGCAGTTCTTC. As protein: CASSPPVSSYNEQFF. The rearrangement uses TRBV18 and TRBJ2-1; D not certain. Germline CDR1 is KGHSH and CDR2 is LQKENI. The CDR3 is 15 residues long. The V gene lost 0 bases and the J gene lost 0 bases, with 6 bases spanning the gap.